Presented here are 10 T cell receptor beta chains from one specimen sequenced in a study of T cell repertoires in cytomegalovirus infection. TCRdb ran MiXCR on the reads and lists one entry per CDR3 protein. This table has fewer than 300,000 distinct CDR3 sequences, over 20% appearing once. Specimen: PBMCs. Receptors were obtained from a human donor in good health (CMV status not recorded). Some clones in this sample may be carry-over from other donors' samples.

This clonotype has a count of ten or more. The rearrangement joins TRBV7-2 to TRBJ1-2; D unclear. The CDR3 runs 15 residues. With 3 bases removed from V and 1 base from J, the gap between germline ends came to 12 bases. Looked up from germline, CDR1 is SGHTA and CDR2 is FQGNSA. CDR3 nucleotide sequence: TGTGCCAGCAGCTTTCCTGGTGGGGTTAACTATGGCTACACCTTC. It encodes CASSFPGGVNYGYTF.

The table lists this clonotype with a few counts. The V gene is TRBV5-5, the J gene TRBJ1-2; D is possibly TRBD1 (6 bases). Germline V gives CDR1 SGHKS, CDR2 YYEKEE (reference sequence). V shed 7 bases and J shed 3 bases, with 22 bases lying between them. The CDR3 totals 16 residues. This chain's CDR3 is CASQQGQGLVDYGYTF. DNA for the CDR3: TGTGCCAGCCAGCAAGGCCAGGGGTTAGTGGACTATGGCTACACCTTC.

The chain links TRBV12-3 or TRBV12-4 to TRBJ2-1; the match to TRBD2 covers 12 bases. This CDR3 has 17 residues. V lost 3 bases, J lost 5 bases, and 8 bases stayed unmatched. The CDR3 DNA reads TGTGCCAGCAGTTTGCGAGACGGACTAGCGGGACACAATGAGCAGTTCTTC. Its translation: CASSLRDGLAGHNEQFF.

The V and J genes are TRBV12-3 or TRBV12-4 and TRBJ2-5; no firm D call. V shed 5 bases and J shed 4 bases, with 17 bases lying between them. The CDR3 contains 15 residues. CDR3 bases: TGTGCCAGCAGTGCCCGAGAGGACCGAGCAGAGACCCAGTACTTC. Protein sequence: CASSAREDRAETQYF.

The chain has TRBV20-1 and TRBJ1-1; tentatively, D is TRBD1 (5 bases). The V end was cut by 0 bases, the J end by 5 bases, with 19 bases between. This CDR3 comprises 16 residues. Germline assignment: CDR1 DFQATT and CDR2 SNEGSKA (reference sequence). The CDR3 protein is CSARDDRSGGETEAFF. The CDR3 DNA sequence: TGCAGTGCTAGAGATGACCGTTCGGGGGGGGAAACTGAAGCTTTCTTT.

This rearrangement joins TRBV6-4 to TRBJ2-5, with D perhaps assigned TRBD1 or TRBD2 (5 bases each). Germline-derived CDR1 and CDR2 are MRHNA and SNTAGT. Trimming shortened V by 2 bases and J by 5 bases, and 15 bases separated the two germline ends. The CDR3 consists of 15 residues. CDR3 protein: CASSDEAGGYETQYF. The CDR3 DNA sequence: TGTGCCAGCAGTGACGAGGCTGGGGGTTACGAGACCCAGTACTTC.

V is TRBV7-3 and J is TRBJ1-4; no reliable D call. The length of the CDR3 is 13 residues. CDR1 and CDR2 (germline): SGHTA, FQGTGA. Trimming cost V 5 bases and J 3 bases, with 7 bases left between them. CDR3 coding DNA: TGTGCCAGCAGCCTCACAGCTAATGAAAAACTGTTTTTT. This translates into CASSLTANEKLFF.

The chain is built from TRBV29-1 and TRBJ2-3; 12 bases are shared with TRBD1. Germline CDR1 and CDR2: SQVTM and ANQGSEA. This CDR3 is built from 14 residues. V shed 3 bases, J shed 5 bases, and the junction held 3 bases outside the gene matches. The CDR3 reads CSVEGQGALDTQYF. The CDR3 region has the DNA TGCAGCGTTGAGGGACAGGGGGCTTTAGATACGCAGTATTTT.

The chain joins TRBV14 to TRBJ2-1, with 10 bases lining up with TRBD2. The trim removed 6 bases at V and 9 bases at J, leaving 11 bases unmatched. Germline V gene data show CDR1 as SGHDN and CDR2 as FVKESK. This CDR3 spans 15 amino acids. This CDR3 is CASSSSGRARSEQFF. CDR3 coding DNA: TGTGCCAGCAGTTCGAGCGGGAGGGCCCGGAGTGAGCAGTTCTTC.

J is TRBJ1-2 and V is TRBV2; D is ambiguous. V lost 5 bases, J lost 8 bases, and 9 bases lay in between. The germline gives CDR1 SNHLY, CDR2 FYNNEI. The CDR3 is 11 amino acids. The CDR3 DNA is TGTGCCAGCAGTTTGGGGATCGGCTACACCTTC. It is translated as CASSLGIGYTF.